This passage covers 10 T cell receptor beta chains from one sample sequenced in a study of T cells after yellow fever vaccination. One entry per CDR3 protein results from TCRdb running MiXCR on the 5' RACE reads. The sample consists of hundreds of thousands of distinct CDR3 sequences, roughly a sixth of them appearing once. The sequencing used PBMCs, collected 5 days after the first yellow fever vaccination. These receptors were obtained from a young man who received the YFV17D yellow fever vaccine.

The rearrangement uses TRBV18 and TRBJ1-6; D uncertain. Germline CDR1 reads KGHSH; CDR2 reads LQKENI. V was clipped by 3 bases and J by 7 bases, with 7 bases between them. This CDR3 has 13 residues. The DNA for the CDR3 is TGTGCCAGCTCACCCGAAGGAAATTCACCCCTCCACTTT. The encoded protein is CASSPEGNSPLHF.

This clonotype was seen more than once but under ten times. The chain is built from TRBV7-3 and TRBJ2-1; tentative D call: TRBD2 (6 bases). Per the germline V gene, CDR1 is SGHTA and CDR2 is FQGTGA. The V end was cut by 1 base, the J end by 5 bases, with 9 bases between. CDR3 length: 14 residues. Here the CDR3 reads CASSLIGTDNEQFF. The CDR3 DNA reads TGTGCCAGCAGCTTAATTGGGACTGACAATGAGCAGTTCTTC. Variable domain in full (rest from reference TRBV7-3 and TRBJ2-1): GAGVSQTPSNKVTEKGKYVELRCDPISGHTALYWYRQSLGQGPEFLIYFQGTGAADDSGLPNDRFFAVRPEGSVSTLKIQRTERGDSAVYLCASSLIGTDNEQFFGPGTRLTVL.

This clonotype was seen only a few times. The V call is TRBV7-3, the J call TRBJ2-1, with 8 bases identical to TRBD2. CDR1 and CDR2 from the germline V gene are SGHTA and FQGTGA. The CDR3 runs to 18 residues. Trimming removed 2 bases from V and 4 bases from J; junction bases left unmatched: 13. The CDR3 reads CASSLLSGLAGQYNEQFF. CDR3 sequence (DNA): TGTGCCAGCAGCTTATTATCCGGGTTAGCGGGGCAATACAATGAGCAGTTCTTC.

The CDR3 is CASTSPGGGTEAFF. The CDR3 DNA sequence: TGTGCCAGCACCTCCCCAGGGGGGGGCACTGAAGCTTTCTTT. This rearrangement joins TRBV28 to TRBJ1-1; TRBD1 aligns across 7 bases. This CDR3 has 14 amino acids. CDR1 and CDR2 (germline): MDHEN, SYDVKM. V lost 7 bases and J lost 4; bases outside the gene matches: 9.

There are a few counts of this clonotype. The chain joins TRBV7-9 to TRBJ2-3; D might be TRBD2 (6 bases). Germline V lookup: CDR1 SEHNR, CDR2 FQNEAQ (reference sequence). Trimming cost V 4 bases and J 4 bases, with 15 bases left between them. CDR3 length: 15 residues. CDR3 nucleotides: TGTGCCAGCAGCTCCTACGAGGAGGGGTCAGATACGCAGTATTTT. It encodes CASSSYEEGSDTQYF.

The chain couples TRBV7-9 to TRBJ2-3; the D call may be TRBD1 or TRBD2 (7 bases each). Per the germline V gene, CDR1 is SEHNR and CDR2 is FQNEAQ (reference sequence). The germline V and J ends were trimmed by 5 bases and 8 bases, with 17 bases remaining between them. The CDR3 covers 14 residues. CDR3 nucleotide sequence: TGTGCCAGCAGCCCAGGGGGGGATAAGGGTACGCAGTATTTT. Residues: CASSPGGDKGTQYF.

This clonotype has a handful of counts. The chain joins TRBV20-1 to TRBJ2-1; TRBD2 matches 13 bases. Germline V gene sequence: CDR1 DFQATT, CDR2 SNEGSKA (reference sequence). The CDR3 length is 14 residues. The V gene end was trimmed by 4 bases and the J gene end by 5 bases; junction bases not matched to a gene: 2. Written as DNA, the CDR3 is TGCAGTGCTACCGGGACTAGCGGGAACAATGAGCAGTTCTTC. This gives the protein CSATGTSGNNEQFF.

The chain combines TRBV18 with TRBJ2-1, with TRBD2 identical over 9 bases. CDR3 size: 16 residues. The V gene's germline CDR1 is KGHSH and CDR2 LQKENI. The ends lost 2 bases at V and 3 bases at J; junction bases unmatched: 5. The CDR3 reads CASSPYAGGDYNEQFF. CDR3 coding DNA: TGTGCCAGCTCACCATATGCGGGGGGGGACTACAATGAGCAGTTCTTC.

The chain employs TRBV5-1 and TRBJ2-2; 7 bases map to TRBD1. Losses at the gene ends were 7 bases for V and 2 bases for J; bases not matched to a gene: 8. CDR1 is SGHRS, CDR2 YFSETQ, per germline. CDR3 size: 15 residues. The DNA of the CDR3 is TGCGCCAGCTCCACAGACAGGGTCAACACCGGGGAGCTGTTTTTT. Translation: CASSTDRVNTGELFF.

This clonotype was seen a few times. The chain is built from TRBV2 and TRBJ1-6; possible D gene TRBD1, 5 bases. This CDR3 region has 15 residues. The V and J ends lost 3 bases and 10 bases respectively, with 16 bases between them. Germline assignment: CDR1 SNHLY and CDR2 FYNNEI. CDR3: CASSEVPQGVSPLHF. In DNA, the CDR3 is TGTGCCAGCAGTGAGGTCCCGCAGGGTGTATCACCCCTCCACTTT.